This T cell receptor beta chain appears in the sequencing data of a study of breast tumors, draining lymph nodes, adjacent tissues. In TCRdb, the multiplex PCR reads were re-called with MiXCR into one record per CDR3 protein. Of some 140,000 distinct CDR3 sequences listed, about 20% were seen once; the top ten hold 2.2%. Breast cancer patients provided tissue from their axillary draining lymph nodes. Study-wide findings and caveats: Tumor repertoires ranked between lymph nodes and nontumor tissue in diversity, with V and J gene preferences.

In this sample, this clonotype turned up many times. Antigen unknown. The V segment lost 5 bases and the J segment 3 bases; nucleotides outside the gene matches: 7. The germline gives CDR1 SGHTA, CDR2 FQGTGA. The CDR3 contains 14 residues. This clonotype was obtained from a female donor with breast cancer. Some clones in this sample may be carry-over from other donors' samples. The V call is TRBV7-3, the J call TRBJ2-7; the match to TRBD2 covers 7 bases. The material sequenced was axillary lymph node tissue. The CDR3 sequence: CASSPGLGLYEQYF. The CDR3 region has the DNA TGTGCCAGCAGCCCCGGACTAGGCCTCTACGAGCAGTACTTC.